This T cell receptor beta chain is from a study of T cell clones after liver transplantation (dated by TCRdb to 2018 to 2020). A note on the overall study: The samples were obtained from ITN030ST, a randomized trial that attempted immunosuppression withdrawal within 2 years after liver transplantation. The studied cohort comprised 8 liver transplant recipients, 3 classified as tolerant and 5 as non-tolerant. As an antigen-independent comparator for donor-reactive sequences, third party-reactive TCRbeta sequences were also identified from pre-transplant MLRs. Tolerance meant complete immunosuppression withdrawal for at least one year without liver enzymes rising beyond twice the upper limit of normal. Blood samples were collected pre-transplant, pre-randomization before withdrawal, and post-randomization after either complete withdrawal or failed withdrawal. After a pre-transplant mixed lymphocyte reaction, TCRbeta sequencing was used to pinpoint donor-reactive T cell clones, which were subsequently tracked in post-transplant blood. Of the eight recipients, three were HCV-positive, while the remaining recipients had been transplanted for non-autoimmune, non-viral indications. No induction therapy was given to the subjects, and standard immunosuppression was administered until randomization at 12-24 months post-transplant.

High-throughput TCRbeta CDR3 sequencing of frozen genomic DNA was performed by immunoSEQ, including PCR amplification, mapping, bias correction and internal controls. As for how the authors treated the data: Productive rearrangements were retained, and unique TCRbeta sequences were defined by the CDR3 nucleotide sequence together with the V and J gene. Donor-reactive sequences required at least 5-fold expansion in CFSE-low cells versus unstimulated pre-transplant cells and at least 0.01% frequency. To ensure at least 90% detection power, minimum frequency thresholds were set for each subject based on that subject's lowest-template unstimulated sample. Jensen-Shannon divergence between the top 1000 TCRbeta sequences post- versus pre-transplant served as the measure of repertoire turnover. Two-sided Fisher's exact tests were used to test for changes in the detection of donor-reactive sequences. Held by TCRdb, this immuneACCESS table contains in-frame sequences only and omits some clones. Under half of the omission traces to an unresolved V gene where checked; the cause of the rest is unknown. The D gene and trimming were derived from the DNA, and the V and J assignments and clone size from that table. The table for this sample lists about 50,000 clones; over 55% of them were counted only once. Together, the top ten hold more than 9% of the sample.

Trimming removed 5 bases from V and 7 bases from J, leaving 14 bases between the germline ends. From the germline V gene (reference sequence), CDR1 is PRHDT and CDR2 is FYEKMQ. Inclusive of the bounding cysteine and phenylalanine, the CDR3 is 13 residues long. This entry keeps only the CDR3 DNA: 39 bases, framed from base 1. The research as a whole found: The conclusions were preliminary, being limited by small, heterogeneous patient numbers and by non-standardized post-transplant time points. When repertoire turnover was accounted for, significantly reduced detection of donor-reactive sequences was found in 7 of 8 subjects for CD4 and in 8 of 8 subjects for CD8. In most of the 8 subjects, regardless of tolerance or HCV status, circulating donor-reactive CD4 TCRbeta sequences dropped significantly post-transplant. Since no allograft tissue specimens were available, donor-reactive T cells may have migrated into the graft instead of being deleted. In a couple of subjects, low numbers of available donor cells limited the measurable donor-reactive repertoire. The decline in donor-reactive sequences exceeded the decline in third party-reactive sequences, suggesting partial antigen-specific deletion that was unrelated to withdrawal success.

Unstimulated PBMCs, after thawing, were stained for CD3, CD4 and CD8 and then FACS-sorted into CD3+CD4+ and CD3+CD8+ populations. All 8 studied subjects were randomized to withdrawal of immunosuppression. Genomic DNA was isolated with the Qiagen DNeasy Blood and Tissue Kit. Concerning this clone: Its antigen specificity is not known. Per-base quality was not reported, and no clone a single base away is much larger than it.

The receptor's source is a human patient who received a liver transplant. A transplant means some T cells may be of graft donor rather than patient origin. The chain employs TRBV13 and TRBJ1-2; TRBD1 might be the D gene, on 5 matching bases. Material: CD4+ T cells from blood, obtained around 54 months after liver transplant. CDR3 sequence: CASSIALRVGYTF. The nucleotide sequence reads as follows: TGTGCCAGCAGCATAGCCCTCAGGGTTGGCTACACCTTC.